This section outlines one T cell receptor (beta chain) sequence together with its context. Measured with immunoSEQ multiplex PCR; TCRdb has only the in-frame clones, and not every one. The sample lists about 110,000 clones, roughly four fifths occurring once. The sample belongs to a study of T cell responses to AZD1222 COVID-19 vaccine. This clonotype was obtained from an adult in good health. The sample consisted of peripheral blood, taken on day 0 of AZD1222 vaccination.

This chain's CDR3 is CASRTGRGEQYF. The CDR3 DNA follows: TGTGCCAGCAGAACAGGGCGAGGCGAGCAGTACTTC. This rearrangement joins TRBV6-5 to TRBJ2-7, with D possibly TRBD1 on 6 matching bases. V lost 6 bases and J 6 bases, leaving 12 bases between the germline ends. Germline V gene sequence: CDR1 MNHEY, CDR2 SVGAGI. The CDR3 extends over 12 amino acids.